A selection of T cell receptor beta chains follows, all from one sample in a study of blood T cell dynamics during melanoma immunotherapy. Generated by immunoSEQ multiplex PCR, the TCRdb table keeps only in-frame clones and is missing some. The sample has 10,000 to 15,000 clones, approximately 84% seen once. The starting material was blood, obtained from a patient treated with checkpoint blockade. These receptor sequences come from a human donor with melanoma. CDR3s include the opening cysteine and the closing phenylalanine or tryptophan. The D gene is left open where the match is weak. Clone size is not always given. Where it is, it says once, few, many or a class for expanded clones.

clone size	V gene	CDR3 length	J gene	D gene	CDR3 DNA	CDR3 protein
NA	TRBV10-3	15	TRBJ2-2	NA	TGTGCCATCAGTAAGGACAGCCGGGGTACCGGGGAGCTGTTTTTT	CAISKDSRGTGELFF
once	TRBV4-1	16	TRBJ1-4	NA	TGCGCCAGCAGCCAAGCGTTCAGGAGGGGCAATGAAAAACTGTTTTTT	CASSQAFRRGNEKLFF
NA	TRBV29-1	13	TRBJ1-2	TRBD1	TGCAGCGTTGACATGCAGGGGGCGGGAGGCTACACCTTC	CSVDMQGAGGYTF
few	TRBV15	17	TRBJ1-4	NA	TGTGCCACCAGCAGAGGAAAGGGGGTGGGTACTAATGAAAAACTGTTTTTT	CATSRGKGVGTNEKLFF
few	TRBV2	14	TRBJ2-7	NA	TGTGCCAGCAGTGATGAAGGACAGGAGGGCGAGCAGTACTTC	CASSDEGQEGEQYF
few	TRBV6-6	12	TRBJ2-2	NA	TGTGCCAGCAGCCCGATTAACGGGGAGCTGTTTTTT	CASSPINGELFF
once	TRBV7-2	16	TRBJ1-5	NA	TGTGCCAGCAGCTTAGTGGGGGGGGGTAGCAATCAGCCCCAGCATTTT	CASSLVGGGSNQPQHF
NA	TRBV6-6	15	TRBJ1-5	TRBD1	TGTGCCAGCAGTTACTCGACAGGGAGCAATCAGCCCCAGCATTTT	CASSYSTGSNQPQHF
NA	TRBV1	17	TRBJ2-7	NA	TGCACCAGCAGCCAAGGCAAGACCGATGAACGAGAGTACGAGCAGTACTTC	CTSSQGKTDEREYEQYF
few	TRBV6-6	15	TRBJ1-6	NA	TGTGCCAGCAGTTACCCGCCAGACAGTAATTCACCCCTCCACTTT	CASSYPPDSNSPLHF
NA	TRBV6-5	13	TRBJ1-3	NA	TGTGCCAGCAGTCGGGCCAGGGAAAACACCATATATTTT	CASSRARENTIYF
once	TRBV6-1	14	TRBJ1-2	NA	TGTGCCAGCAGTGAAGCGGGCAGCTCCTATGGCTACACCTTC	CASSEAGSSYGYTF
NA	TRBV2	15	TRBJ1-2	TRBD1	TGTGCCAGCCGGACAGGGTCCCCCGGGGACTATGGCTACACCTTC	CASRTGSPGDYGYTF
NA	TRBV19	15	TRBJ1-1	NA	TGTGCCAGTAGTATCGGGGCAGGGGTCAACACTGAAGCTTTCTTT	CASSIGAGVNTEAFF
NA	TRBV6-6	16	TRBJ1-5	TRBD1	TGTGCCAGCAGTACCGTACAGGGGGCGATGGGTCAGCCCCAGCATTTT	CASSTVQGAMGQPQHF
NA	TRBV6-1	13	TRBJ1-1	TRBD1	TGTGCCAGCAGCAACAGGGGGTGGACTGAAGCTTTCTTT	CASSNRGWTEAFF
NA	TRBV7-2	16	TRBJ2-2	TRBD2	TGTGCCAGCAGCCTACTAACTAGCGCGCAGACCGGGGAGCTGTTTTTT	CASSLLTSAQTGELFF
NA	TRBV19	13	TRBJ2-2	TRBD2	TGTGCCAGTACCATGAGCGGGGCCGGGGAGCTGTTTTTT	CASTMSGAGELFF
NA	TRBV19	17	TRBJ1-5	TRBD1	TGTGCCAGTAGTATAGACCATCAGACAGGGAAGAATCAGCCCCAGCATTTT	CASSIDHQTGKNQPQHF
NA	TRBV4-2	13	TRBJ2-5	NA	TGTGCCAGCAGCCAAGAATCGGGGAGCACAAAGTACTTC	CASSQESGSTKYF
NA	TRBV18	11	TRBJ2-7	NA	TGTGCCAGCTCACCACAGGGTGAGCAGTACTTC	CASSPQGEQYF
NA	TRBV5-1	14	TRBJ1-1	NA	TGCGCCAGCAGCTTGACAACCCTAGGGACTGAAGCTTTCTTT	CASSLTTLGTEAFF